The 14 T cell receptor beta chains in this list originate from one sample, sequenced in a study of T cell repertoires in aging, cancer and after chemotherapy. TRB rearrangements spanning V, D and J were amplified using mixed TRB-A/B primers. TCRdb itself ran the multiplex PCR reads through MiXCR, one entry per CDR3 protein. The data show over 10,000 distinct CDR3 sequences, with less than 25% seen just once and about 5.7% held by the top ten. The template was genomic DNA from peripheral blood, not RNA. The sample comprised blood. Receptors were obtained from a human donor in good health.

This clonotype ranks as medium-sized. The chain combines TRBV12-3 or TRBV12-4 with TRBJ1-3; D might be TRBD1 (5 bases). Trimming removed 5 bases from V and 6 bases from J, with 11 bases in between. This CDR3 region has 13 residues. The CDR3 reads CASSHRGSNTIYF. The CDR3 DNA reads as TGTGCCAGCAGTCACCGGGGGTCAAACACCATATATTTT.

A note on this clonotype: With a much larger clone just one base away, this may be a read error. The V gene is TRBV27, the J gene TRBJ2-1, with D possibly matching TRBD1 (6 bases). Germline assignment: CDR1 MNHEY and CDR2 SMNVEV (reference sequence). V was trimmed by 6 bases and J by 10 bases, leaving 10 bases between them. The CDR3 runs to 11 residues. CDR3 sequence (DNA): TGTGCCAGCAGCAGGGGCCACGAGCAGTTCTTC. It encodes CASSRGHEQFF.

A few counts support this clonotype. The rearrangement uses TRBV10-2 and TRBJ1-5, with D tentatively TRBD1 (5 bases). The CDR3 is 15 residues long. V lost 4 bases, J lost 2 bases, and 12 bases lay in between. Germline V gene data show CDR1 as WSHSY and CDR2 as SAAADI. The CDR3 spells CASSGGDAGNQPQHF. CDR3 sequence (DNA): TGCGCCAGCAGTGGAGGGGACGCTGGCAATCAGCCCCAGCATTTT.

Relative to its sample, this clonotype is medium-sized. The rearrangement uses TRBV5-5 and TRBJ1-6; D is unclear. In germline, CDR1 is SGHKS, CDR2 YYEKEE (reference sequence). The CDR3 totals 16 residues. Deletions cut 1 base from V and 0 bases from J, with 8 bases between. CDR3 in amino acids: CASSLRESSYNSPLHF. CDR3 nucleotide sequence: TGTGCCAGCAGCTTGAGGGAAAGCTCCTATAATTCACCCCTCCACTTT.

A note on this clonotype: One end of the junction does not line up with germline, which may come from a read error. The rearrangement joins TRBV28 to TRBJ1-2; D gene ambiguous. Germline CDR1 MDHEN, CDR2 SYDVKM. This CDR3 contains 13 residues. The CDR3 loop is CASSFQANYCYTF. The CDR3 nucleotides are TGTGCCAGCAGTTTTCAAGCTAACTATTGCTACACCTTC.

The table lists this clonotype with a few counts. The V and J genes are TRBV7-2 and TRBJ2-1; 12 nucleotides line up with TRBD1. CDR1 is SGHTA, CDR2 FQGNSA, per germline. The V gene end was trimmed by 1 base and the J gene end by 8 bases; junction bases not matched to a gene: 6. The CDR3 extends over 16 amino acids. The CDR3 coding sequence is TGTGCCAGCAGCTTAGTTCCGGGACAGGGGGCTGATGAGCAGTTCTTC. Residues: CASSLVPGQGADEQFF.

Comment on this clonotype: A much larger clone lies a single base off, so this may be a read error. The chain couples TRBV27 to TRBJ1-1; 7 nucleotides agree with TRBD1. Germline CDR1 MNHEY, CDR2 SMNVEV (reference sequence). CDR3 length: 12 amino acids. Written as DNA, the CDR3 is TGTGCCAACAGTTTATCGACAGGGGAAGCTTTCTTT. Protein sequence: CANSLSTGEAFF.

This clonotype came up a few times. The chain links TRBV7-9 to TRBJ2-1, with 9 bases lining up with TRBD2. The CDR3 is 17 amino acids. Trimming cost V 5 bases and J 7 bases; bases outside gene matches: 15. The V gene's germline CDR1 is SEHNR and CDR2 FQNEAQ (reference sequence). DNA of the CDR3: TGTGCCAGCAGCCAATCGCTCCTTGCGGGGGGGCAGAATGAGCAGTTCTTC. Protein: CASSQSLLAGGQNEQFF.

The chain employs TRBV13 and TRBJ2-7; maybe TRBD2 (6 bases). The V gene's germline CDR1 is PRHDT and CDR2 FYEKMQ (reference sequence). V shed 3 bases and J shed 6 bases, with 12 bases lying between them. The CDR3 is 13 residues long. The CDR3 region is CASSLGGGFEQYF. Here the CDR3 DNA reads TGTGCCAGCAGCTTGGGGGGTGGGTTCGAGCAGTACTTC.

This clonotype is medium-sized by share. The V call is TRBV29-1, the J call TRBJ2-1; a weak D match, TRBD2 (6 bases). This CDR3 is built from 14 residues. The germline CDR1 and CDR2 sequences are SQVTM and ANQGSEA. Trimming shortened V by 4 bases and J by 5 bases, and 15 bases separated the two germline ends. CDR3 amino acids: CSVVPGLYNNEQFF. The CDR3 DNA follows: TGCAGCGTTGTGCCGGGACTGTACAACAATGAGCAGTTCTTC.

On this clonotype: This may stem from a read error, because a much larger clone lies one nucleotide away. The chain employs TRBV20-1 and TRBJ1-4; D not resolved. CDR1 is DFQATT and CDR2 is SNEGSKA in the germline V gene (reference sequence). V lost 0 bases to trimming and J lost 11 bases, with 19 bases between them. The CDR3 is made up of 15 amino acids. The CDR3 DNA follows: TGCAGTGCTAGAGATAGGAAGGCGATAAATGGGAAACTGTTTTTT. It is translated as CSARDRKAINGKLFF.

This clonotype is deemed medium-sized. V and J are TRBV6-5 and TRBJ2-7, with 10 positions matching TRBD1. Germline V CDR1 and CDR2: MNHEY, SVGAGI. The CDR3 length is 15 residues. V was pared by 5 bases and J by 3 bases, with 7 bases of the junction left unmatched. CDR3 region: CASSKPGQGYYEQYF. The CDR3 nucleotides are TGTGCCAGCAGTAAACCGGGACAGGGGTACTACGAGCAGTACTTC.

This chain joins TRBV5-1 and TRBJ2-5; D is uncertain. The CDR3 sequence is 13 residues long. Germline assignment: CDR1 SGHRS and CDR2 YFSETQ. Trimming pared 0 bases from V and 6 bases from J, leaving 9 bases between. CDR3 sequence (DNA): TGCGCCAGCAGCTTGGAACCACGAAAGACCCAGTACTTC. Protein product: CASSLEPRKTQYF.

This clonotype is classed as medium-sized. This rearrangement joins TRBV6-5 to TRBJ1-4, with 7 bases that match TRBD1. CDR3 size: 15 residues. Germline V gene data show CDR1 as MNHEY and CDR2 as SVGAGI. V lost 0 bases, J lost 5 bases, and 3 bases stayed unmatched. In DNA, the CDR3 is TGTGCCAGCAGTTACTCGAAGGGGGCGAATGAAAAACTGTTTTTT. Protein sequence: CASSYSKGANEKLFF.